A single sample is the source of the 9 T cell receptor beta chains below, sequenced in a study of PD-1 blockade in classical Hodgkin lymphoma. All the patients suffered relapse after autologous stem cell transplantation, and brentuximab vedotin exposure differed. Clones were read by immunoSEQ multiplex PCR, and TCRdb kept only the in-frame ones, dropping some. The table has 20,000 to 30,000 clones, 65% to 90% seen once. Material: peripheral blood mononuclear cells (PBMCs), obtained before the second cycle of nivolumab. The receptors were gathered from a human donor with classical Hodgkin lymphoma.

The chain carries TRBV29-1 and TRBJ2-3; unclear D gene. Germline V lookup: CDR1 SQVTM, CDR2 ANQGSEA. Deletions cut 6 bases from V and 3 bases from J, with 13 bases between. CDR3 length: 13 amino acids. CDR3 coding DNA: TGCAGCGTACCCCCGGGTAATACAGATACGCAGTATTTT. Its protein is CSVPPGNTDTQYF.

The chain links TRBV18 to TRBJ2-7; TRBD1 aligns across 7 bases. Per germline, CDR1 KGHSH and CDR2 LQKENI. V shed 3 bases, J shed 1 base, and the junction held 6 bases outside the gene matches. The CDR3 spans 15 residues. The CDR3 coding sequence is TGTGCCAGCTCACCGCAAGAGGGACAGTCCTACGAGCAGTACTTC. It yields the protein CASSPQEGQSYEQYF.

The chain couples TRBV5-1 to TRBJ2-1; D possibly corresponds to TRBD2 (5 bases). V lost 1 base, J lost 7 bases, and 15 bases lay in between. Per germline, CDR1 SGHRS and CDR2 YFSETQ. The length of the CDR3 is 15 residues. The CDR3 DNA sequence: TGCGCCAGCAGCTTGCTCGGGGATCCCGTAAATGAGCAGTTCTTC. This codes for CASSLLGDPVNEQFF.

This sequence joins TRBV7-8 and TRBJ2-7; 7 bases fit TRBD1. The CDR3 has 15 amino acids. Germline trimming cut 4 bases from V and 2 bases from J; bases unmatched to any gene: 8. The germline CDR1 and CDR2 sequences are SGHVS and FQNEAQ. The CDR3 DNA sequence: TGTGCCAGCAGCTCCGGCCGACAGGGAACCTACGAGCAGTACTTC. Its protein product is CASSSGRQGTYEQYF.

This chain connects TRBV11-2 to TRBJ2-7; D gene ambiguous. The CDR3 runs 16 residues. V lost 5 bases, J lost 3 bases, and 20 bases lay in between. Germline V lookup: CDR1 SGHAT, CDR2 FQNNGV. CDR3 bases: TGTGCCAGCAGCCCCCCTGGTATCCTGGGGAACTACGAGCAGTACTTC. The encoded protein is CASSPPGILGNYEQYF.

The chain recombines TRBV2 with TRBJ2-5; D uncertain. Germline CDR1 SNHLY, CDR2 FYNNEI. The V and J ends lost 2 bases and 5 bases respectively, with 12 bases between them. The CDR3 runs to 14 residues. The CDR3 loop is CASSENPGGETQYF. CDR3 nucleotide sequence: TGTGCCAGCAGTGAAAACCCCGGTGGGGAGACCCAGTACTTC.

This clone was seen a single time. The chain joins TRBV5-1 to TRBJ2-6; D is undetermined. With 0 bases removed from V and 2 bases from J, the gap between germline ends came to 6 bases. The CDR3 is 15 residues long. The germline gives CDR1 SGHRS, CDR2 YFSETQ. This CDR3 is CASSLEWAGANVLTF. CDR3 bases: TGCGCCAGCAGCTTGGAGTGGGCTGGGGCCAACGTCCTGACTTTC.

The gene calls are TRBV5-8 and TRBJ2-5; D might be TRBD2 (5 bases). The germline gives CDR1 SGHTS, CDR2 YDEGEE. V gave up 4 bases and J gave up 5 bases, with 12 bases separating them. The CDR3 is made up of 13 amino acids. The CDR3 reads CASSTGNWETQYF. The CDR3 DNA sequence: TGTGCCAGCAGCACCGGGAATTGGGAGACCCAGTACTTC.

The V gene is TRBV27, the J gene TRBJ1-2; 8 nucleotides match TRBD1. The CDR3 spans 12 residues. V trimming: 6 bases; J trimming: 8 bases; junction bases outside the gene matches: 5. Germline CDR1 is MNHEY and CDR2 is SMNVEV (reference sequence). This CDR3 reads CASRTGEYGYTF. Written as DNA, the CDR3 is TGTGCCAGCAGGACAGGGGAGTACGGCTACACCTTC.